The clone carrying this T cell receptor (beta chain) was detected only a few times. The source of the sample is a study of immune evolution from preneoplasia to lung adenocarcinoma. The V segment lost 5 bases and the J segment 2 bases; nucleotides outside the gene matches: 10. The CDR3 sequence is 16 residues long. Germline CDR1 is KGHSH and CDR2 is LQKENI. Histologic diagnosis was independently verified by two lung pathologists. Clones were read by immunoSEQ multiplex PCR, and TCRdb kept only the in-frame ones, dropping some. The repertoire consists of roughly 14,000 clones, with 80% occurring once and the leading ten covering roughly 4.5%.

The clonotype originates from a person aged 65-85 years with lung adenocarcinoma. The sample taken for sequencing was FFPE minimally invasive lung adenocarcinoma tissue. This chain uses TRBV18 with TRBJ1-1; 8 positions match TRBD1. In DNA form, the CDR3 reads TGTGCCAGCTCAGCACTTCCCGGACAGGGAAACACTGAAGCTTTCTTT. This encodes CASSALPGQGNTEAFF.